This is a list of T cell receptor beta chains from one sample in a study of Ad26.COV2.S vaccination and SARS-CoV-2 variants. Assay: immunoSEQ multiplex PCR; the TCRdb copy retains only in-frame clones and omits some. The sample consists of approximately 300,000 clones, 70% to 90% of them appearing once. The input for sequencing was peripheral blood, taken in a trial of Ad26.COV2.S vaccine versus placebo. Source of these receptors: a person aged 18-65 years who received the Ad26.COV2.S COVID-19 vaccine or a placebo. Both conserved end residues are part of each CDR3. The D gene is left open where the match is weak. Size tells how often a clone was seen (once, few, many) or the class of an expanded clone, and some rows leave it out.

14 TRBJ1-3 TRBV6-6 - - CASSGGGSGNTIYF TGTGCCAGCTCTGGCGGAGGCTCTGGAAACACCATATATTTT
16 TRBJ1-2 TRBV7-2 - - CASSQSTGLPNYGYTF TGTGCCAGCAGTCAGAGCACAGGGTTACCTAACTATGGCTACACCTTC
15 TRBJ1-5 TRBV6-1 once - CASSEGRTLNQPQHF TGTGCCAGCAGTGAAGGAAGGACCCTCAATCAGCCCCAGCATTTT
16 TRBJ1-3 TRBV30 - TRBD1 CAWSPGQGFSGNTIYF TGTGCCTGGAGCCCGGGACAGGGTTTTTCTGGAAACACCATATATTTT
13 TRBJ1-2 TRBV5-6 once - CASSLGQLYGYTF TGTGCCAGCAGCTTAGGACAGTTGTATGGCTACACCTTC
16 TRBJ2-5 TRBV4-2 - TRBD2 CASSPGLAGGHETQYF TGTGCCAGCAGCCCGGGGCTAGCGGGGGGGCATGAGACCCAGTACTTC
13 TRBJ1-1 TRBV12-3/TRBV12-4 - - CASSFGGNTEAFF TGTGCCAGCAGTTTTGGGGGGAACACTGAAGCTTTCTTT
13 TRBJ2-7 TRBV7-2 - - CASSLGQQYEQYF TGTGCCAGCAGCTTAGGACAGCAATACGAGCAGTACTTC
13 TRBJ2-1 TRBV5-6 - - CASTPTNYNEQFF TGTGCCAGCACCCCAACAAATTACAATGAGCAGTTCTTC
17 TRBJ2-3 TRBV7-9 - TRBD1 CASTTLWSQGGTDTQYF TGTGCCAGCACCACATTATGGAGTCAGGGGGGCACAGATACGCAGTATTTT
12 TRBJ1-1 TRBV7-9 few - CASSLPDNEAFF TGTGCCAGCAGCTTACCGGACAATGAAGCTTTCTTT
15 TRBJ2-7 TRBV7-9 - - CASSSGTLGSYEQYF TGTGCCAGCAGCTCAGGGACTTTAGGATCCTACGAGCAGTACTTC
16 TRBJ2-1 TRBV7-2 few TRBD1 CASSFTGARSYNEQFF TGTGCCAGCAGCTTCACAGGGGCTCGCTCCTACAATGAGCAGTTCTTC
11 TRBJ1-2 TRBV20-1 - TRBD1 CSDRGAYGYTF TGCAGTGACAGGGGCGCTTATGGCTACACCTTC
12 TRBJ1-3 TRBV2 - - CASSSPGNTIYF TGTGCCAGCAGTTCACCTGGAAACACCATATATTTT
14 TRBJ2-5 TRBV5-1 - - CASSFGRYQETQYF TGCGCCAGCAGCTTCGGCAGGTACCAAGAGACCCAGTACTTC
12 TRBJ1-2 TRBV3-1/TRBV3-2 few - CASSHRQSGYTF TGTGCCAGCAGCCATCGCCAGAGTGGCTACACCTTC
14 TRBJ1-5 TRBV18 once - CASSPIQDNQPQHF TGTGCCAGCTCACCAATACAGGACAATCAGCCCCAGCATTTT
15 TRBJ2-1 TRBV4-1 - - CASSQARDLYNEQFF TGCGCCAGCAGCCAAGCCCGGGACCTATACAATGAGCAGTTCTTC
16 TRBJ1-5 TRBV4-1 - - CASSQDLGVPNQPQHF TGCGCCAGCAGCCAAGATTTGGGTGTTCCCAATCAGCCCCAGCATTTT
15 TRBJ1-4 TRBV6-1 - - CASSEQGLGSEKLFF TGTGCCAGCAGTGAACAGGGCTTAGGCAGTGAAAAACTGTTTTTT
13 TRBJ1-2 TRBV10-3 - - CAISERGDDGYTF TGTGCCATCAGTGAGAGGGGGGACGACGGCTACACCTTC
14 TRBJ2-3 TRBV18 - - CASSPPGATDTQYF TGTGCCAGCTCACCACCAGGGGCCACAGATACGCAGTATTTT
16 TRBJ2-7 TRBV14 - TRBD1 CASSQDLWTGVYEQYF TGTGCCAGCAGCCAAGATCTTTGGACAGGGGTATACGAGCAGTACTTC
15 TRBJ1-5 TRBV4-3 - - CASSLSSGSNQPQHF TGCGCCAGCAGCCTTAGTAGCGGTAGCAATCAGCCCCAGCATTTT
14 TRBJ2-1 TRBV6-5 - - CASSEQTWANEQFF TGTGCCAGCTCAGAACAGACTTGGGCCAATGAGCAGTTCTTC
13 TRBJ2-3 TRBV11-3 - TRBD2 CASRRGGTDTQYF TGTGCCAGCAGGCGGGGGGGCACAGATACGCAGTATTTT
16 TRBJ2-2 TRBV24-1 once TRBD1 CATSTTTGGSDGELFF TGTGCCACCAGTACAACGACAGGGGGTTCGGACGGGGAGCTGTTTTTT
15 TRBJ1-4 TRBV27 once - CASSLVGSRNEKLFF TGTGCCAGCAGTTTAGTGGGGTCTAGGAATGAAAAACTGTTTTTT
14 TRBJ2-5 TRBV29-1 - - CSVEEGGAGETQYF TGCAGCGTTGAAGAGGGGGGGGCTGGAGAGACCCAGTACTTC
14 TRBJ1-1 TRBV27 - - CATCLGVCNTEAFF TGTGCCACCTGCCTAGGGGTTTGTAACACTGAAGCTTTCTTT
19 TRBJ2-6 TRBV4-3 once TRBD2 CASSQDFLAGGPGANVLTF TGCGCCAGCAGCCAAGATTTCCTAGCGGGGGGGCCCGGGGCCAACGTCCTGACTTTC
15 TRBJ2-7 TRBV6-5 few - CASSYSSGKPYEQYF TGTGCCAGCAGTTACTCCTCGGGGAAGCCCTACGAGCAGTACTTC